This record concerns one T cell receptor (beta chain) sequence. What it binds is not known. Trimming left V 9 bases short and J 9 bases short, with 18 bases between. This CDR3 is built from 13 residues. The germline V gene encodes CDR1 SGHVS and CDR2 FQNEAQ. The data are from a study of blood T cells in healthy people across ages. Isolated PBMCs totaled at least 6 million in each sample. Broader study findings: It was not known whether donors were CMV positive (a possible confounder of expanded clonotype changes).

The authors ran a second PCR of about 7 to 11 cycles using a sample-barcoded 5' primer and a J-beta primer mix. Every cDNA molecule carried a tag from a template-switch adaptor bearing 12 random nucleotides. TCRdb reprocessed the 5' RACE reads with MiXCR, giving one entry per CDR3 protein. The sample has some 710,000 distinct CDR3 sequences, around 50% seen once. The chain combines TRBV7-8 with TRBJ2-1; D is unclear. Material for sequencing was blood. This receptor was identified in a man older than 75 in good health. The CDR3 coding sequence is TGTGCCAGTCAGACGGCGAGGATTACTGAGCAGTTCTTC. This translates into CASQTARITEQFF.